This TCR beta chain was recovered during a study of blood T cell repertoires in COVID-19. Study details: Samples taken during acute and convalescent COVID-19 were collected in the United States, Italy and Spain. T cells, B-cell-depleted T cells, or PBMCs provided the cDNA or gDNA that served as material.

V lost 5 bases to trimming and J lost 5 bases; unmatched junction nucleotides: 6. This CDR3 has 14 amino acids. Germline V gives CDR1 SGHNT, CDR2 YENEEA. As processed by the authors: Reference gene primer amplification gave nucleated cell count estimates. Data came from immunoSEQ multiplex PCR; TCRdb stores just in-frame clones and leaves some out. The V and J calls and the clone size are those of that table, but D and trimming were determined from the DNA. The sample lists 250,000 to 300,000 clones, over 80% occurring once. Only one count was recorded for this clone. The chain couples TRBV11-3 to TRBJ2-1, with 7 bases aligning to TRBD1. The sequencing input was peripheral blood. The receptor comes from a man aged 55 to 69 who had recovered from COVID-19. CDR3 protein: CASSRQGPDNEQFF. Here the CDR3 DNA reads TGTGCCAGCAGCCGACAGGGCCCCGACAATGAGCAGTTCTTC.